This T cell receptor beta chain appears in the sequencing data of a study of T-cell reconstitution after alpha-beta-depleted transplantation in children. TCRbeta library preparation incorporated unique molecular identifiers. TCRdb re-called the PCR reads through MiXCR, storing one row per CDR3 protein. The table has around 87,000 distinct CDR3 sequences, 7.5% to 9.5% seen once. This CDR3 comprises 12 residues. Between the trimmed V and J ends, which lost 4 bases and 9 bases, there was a span of 10 bases. The germline CDR1 and CDR2 sequences are ENHRY and SYGVKD. The rearrangement joins TRBV10-3 to TRBJ2-1; possibly TRBD2 for D (5 bases). This specimen consisted of PBMCs from the stem cell graft donor, obtained from the stem cell graft. The TCR originated in a human donor who donated a stem cell graft to a child with congenital amegakaryocytic thrombocytopenia. The chain's CDR3 is CAISVDGGEQFF. The CDR3 nucleotides read TGTGCCATCAGTGTAGATGGAGGTGAGCAGTTCTTC.